Below, 3 T cell receptor beta chains from the same sample are listed, as sequenced in a study of T cell responses to AZD1222 COVID-19 vaccine. The data were produced by immunoSEQ multiplex PCR, yet TCRdb's version contains in-frame clones alone and is incomplete. This sample yields 95,000 to 120,000 clones, of which roughly 88% are seen a single time; under 6.5% belongs to the top ten. The sample consisted of peripheral blood, taken 28 days after the second AZD1222 dose. These receptors were collected from an adult who received the AZD1222 COVID-19 vaccine.

This clone was seen a few times. The genes are TRBV6-6 and TRBJ2-1; D may be TRBD2 (5 bases). The CDR3 spans 15 residues. V was trimmed by 5 bases and J by 2 bases, leaving 13 bases between them. Germline V CDR1 and CDR2: MNHNY, SVGAGI (reference sequence). This chain's CDR3 is CASSDRGGAYNEQFF. The CDR3 nucleotides read TGTGCCAGCAGTGACCGGGGTGGGGCCTACAATGAGCAGTTCTTC.

The V and J genes are TRBV2 and TRBJ1-2; TRBD1 might be the D (5 bases). V lost 6 bases and J lost 6, with 17 bases in between. Per the germline V gene, CDR1 is SNHLY and CDR2 is FYNNEI. The CDR3 contains 14 residues. DNA of the CDR3: TGTGCCAGCAGGGGGTCCCTGGGACTTCATGGCTACACCTTC. Translating gives CASRGSLGLHGYTF.

The rearrangement joins TRBV6-5 to TRBJ1-1; D gene ambiguous. Per the germline V gene, CDR1 is MNHEY and CDR2 is SVGAGI. Trimming took off 0 bases at V and 4 bases at J, with 9 bases between the two ends. The CDR3 runs to 14 residues. Here the CDR3 reads CASSYSALGTEAFF. The CDR3 DNA reads as TGTGCCAGCAGTTACTCTGCGTTGGGCACTGAAGCTTTCTTT.